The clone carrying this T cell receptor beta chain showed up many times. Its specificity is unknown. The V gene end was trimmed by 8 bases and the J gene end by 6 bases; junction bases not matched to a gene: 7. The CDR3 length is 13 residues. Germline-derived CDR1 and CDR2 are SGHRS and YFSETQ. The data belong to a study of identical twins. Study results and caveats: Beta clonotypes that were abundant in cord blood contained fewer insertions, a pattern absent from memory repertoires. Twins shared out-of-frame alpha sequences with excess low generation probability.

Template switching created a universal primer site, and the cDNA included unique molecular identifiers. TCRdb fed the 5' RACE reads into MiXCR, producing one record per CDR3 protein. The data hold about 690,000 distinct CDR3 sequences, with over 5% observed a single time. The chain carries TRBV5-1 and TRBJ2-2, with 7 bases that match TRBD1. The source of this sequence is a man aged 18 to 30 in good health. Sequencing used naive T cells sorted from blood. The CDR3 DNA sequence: TGCGCCAGTACGACAGGGAAGGCCGGGGAGCTGTTTTTT. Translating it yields CASTTGKAGELFF.